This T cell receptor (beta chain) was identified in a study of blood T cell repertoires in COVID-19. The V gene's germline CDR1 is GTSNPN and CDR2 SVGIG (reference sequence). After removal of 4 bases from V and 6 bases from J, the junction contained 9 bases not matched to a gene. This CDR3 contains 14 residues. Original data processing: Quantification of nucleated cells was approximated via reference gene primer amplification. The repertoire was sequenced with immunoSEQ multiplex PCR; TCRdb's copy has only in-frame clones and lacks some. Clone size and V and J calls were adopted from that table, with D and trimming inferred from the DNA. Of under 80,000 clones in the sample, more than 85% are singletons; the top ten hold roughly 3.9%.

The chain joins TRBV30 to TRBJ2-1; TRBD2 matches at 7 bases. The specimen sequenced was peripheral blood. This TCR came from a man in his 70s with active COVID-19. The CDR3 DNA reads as TGTGCCTGGAACCCCTGGGGGGGTGCCAATGAGCAGTTCTTC. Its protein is CAWNPWGGANEQFF. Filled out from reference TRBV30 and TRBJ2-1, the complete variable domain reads SQTIHQWPATLVQPVGSPLSLECTVEGTSNPNLYWYRQAAGRGLQLLFYSVGIGQISSEVPQNLSASRPQDRQFILSSKKLLLSDSGFYLCAWNPWGGANEQFFGPGTRLTVL.